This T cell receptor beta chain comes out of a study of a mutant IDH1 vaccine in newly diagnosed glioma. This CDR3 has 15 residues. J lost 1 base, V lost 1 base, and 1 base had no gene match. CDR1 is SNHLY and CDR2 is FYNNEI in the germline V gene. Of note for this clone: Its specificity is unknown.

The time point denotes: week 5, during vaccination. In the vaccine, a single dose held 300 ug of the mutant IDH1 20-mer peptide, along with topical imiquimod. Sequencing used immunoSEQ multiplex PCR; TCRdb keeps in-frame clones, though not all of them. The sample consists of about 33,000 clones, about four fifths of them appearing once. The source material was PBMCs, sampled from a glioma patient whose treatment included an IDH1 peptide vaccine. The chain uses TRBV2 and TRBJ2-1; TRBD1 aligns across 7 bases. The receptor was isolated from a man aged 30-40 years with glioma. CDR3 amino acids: CASSEEGASYNEQFF. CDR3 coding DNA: TGTGCCAGCAGTGAAGAGGGGGCGTCCTACAATGAGCAGTTCTTC.